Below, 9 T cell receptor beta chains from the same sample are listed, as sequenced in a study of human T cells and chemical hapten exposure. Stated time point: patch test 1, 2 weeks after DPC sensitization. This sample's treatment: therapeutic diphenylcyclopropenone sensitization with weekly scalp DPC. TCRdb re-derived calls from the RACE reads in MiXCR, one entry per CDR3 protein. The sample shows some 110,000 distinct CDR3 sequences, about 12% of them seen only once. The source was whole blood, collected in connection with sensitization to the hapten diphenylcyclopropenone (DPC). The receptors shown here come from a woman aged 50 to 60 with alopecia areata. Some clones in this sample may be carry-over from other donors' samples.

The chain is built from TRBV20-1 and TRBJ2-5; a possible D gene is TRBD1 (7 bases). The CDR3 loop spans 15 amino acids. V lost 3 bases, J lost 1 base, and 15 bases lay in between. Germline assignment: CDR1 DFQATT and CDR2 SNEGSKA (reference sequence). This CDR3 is CSASKGGTVQETQYF. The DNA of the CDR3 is TGCAGTGCTAGTAAAGGAGGGACAGTCCAAGAGACCCAGTACTTC.

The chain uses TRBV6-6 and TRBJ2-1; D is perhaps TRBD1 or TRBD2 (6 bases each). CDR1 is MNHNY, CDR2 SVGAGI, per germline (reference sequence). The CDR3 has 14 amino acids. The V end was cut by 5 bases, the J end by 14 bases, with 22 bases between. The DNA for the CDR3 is TGTGCCAGCAGTGCCGGGACACCCGGGACTTCCAAGTTCTTC. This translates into CASSAGTPGTSKFF.

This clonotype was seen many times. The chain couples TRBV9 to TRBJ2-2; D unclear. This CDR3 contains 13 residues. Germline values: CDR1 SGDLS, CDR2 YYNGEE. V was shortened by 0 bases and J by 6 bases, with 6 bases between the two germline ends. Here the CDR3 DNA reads TGTGCCAGCAGCGTAGGTCTCTCCGGGGAGCTGTTTTTT. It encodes CASSVGLSGELFF.

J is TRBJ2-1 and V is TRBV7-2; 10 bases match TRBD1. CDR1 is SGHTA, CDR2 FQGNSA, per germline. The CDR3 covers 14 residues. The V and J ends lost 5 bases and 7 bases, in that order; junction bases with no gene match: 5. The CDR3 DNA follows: TGTGCCAGCAGCCTCAGACAGGGGGCGAATGAGCAGTTCTTC. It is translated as CASSLRQGANEQFF.

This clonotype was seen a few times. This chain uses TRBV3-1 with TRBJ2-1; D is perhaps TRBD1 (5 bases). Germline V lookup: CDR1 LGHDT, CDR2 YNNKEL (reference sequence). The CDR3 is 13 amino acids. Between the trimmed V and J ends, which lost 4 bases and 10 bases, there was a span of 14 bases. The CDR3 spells CASSLSPTDEQFF. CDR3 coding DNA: TGTGCCAGCAGCCTCTCCCCGACAGACGAGCAGTTCTTC.

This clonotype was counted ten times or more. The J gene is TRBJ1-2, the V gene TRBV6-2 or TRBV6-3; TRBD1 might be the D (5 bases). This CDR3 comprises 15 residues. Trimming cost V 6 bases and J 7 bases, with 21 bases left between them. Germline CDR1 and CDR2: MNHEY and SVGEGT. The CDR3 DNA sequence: TGTGCCAGCAGCCCCCCGGGGTCGTCAGGGATTGGCTACACCTTC. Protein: CASSPPGSSGIGYTF.

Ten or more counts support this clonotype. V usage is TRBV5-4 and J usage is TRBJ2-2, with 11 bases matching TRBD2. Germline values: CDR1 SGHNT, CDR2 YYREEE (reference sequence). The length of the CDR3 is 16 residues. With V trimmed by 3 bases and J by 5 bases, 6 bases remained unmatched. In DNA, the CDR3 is TGTGCCAGCAGCTCCCCTAGCGGGAGGCCTACCGGGGAGCTGTTTTTT. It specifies CASSSPSGRPTGELFF.

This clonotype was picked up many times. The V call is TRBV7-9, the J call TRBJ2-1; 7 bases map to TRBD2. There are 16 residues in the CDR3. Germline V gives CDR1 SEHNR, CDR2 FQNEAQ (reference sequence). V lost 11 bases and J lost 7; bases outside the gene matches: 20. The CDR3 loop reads CAVVLPPAGAANEQFF. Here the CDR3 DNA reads TGTGCCGTCGTATTGCCGCCGGCGGGAGCTGCTAATGAGCAGTTCTTC.

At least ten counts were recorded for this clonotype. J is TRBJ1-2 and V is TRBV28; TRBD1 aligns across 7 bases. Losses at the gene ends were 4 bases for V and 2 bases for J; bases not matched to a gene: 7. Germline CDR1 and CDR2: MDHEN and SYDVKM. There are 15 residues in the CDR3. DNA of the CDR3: TGTGCCAGCAGTTCCGCGGGACAGAAGAACTATGGCTACACCTTC. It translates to CASSSAGQKNYGYTF.